Below, 8 T cell receptor beta chains from the same sample are listed, as sequenced in a study of metastatic and nonmetastatic thyroid tumors. TCRdb reanalyzed the PCR reads via MiXCR. The repertoire has 20,000 to 25,000 clones, roughly 15% of them found once; the top ten carry about 15%. Thyroid surgery took place with no prior treatment in any patient. The sequencing sample was made of tumor tissue. These receptor sequences come from a female donor with papillary thyroid cancer or a benign thyroid nodule (not recorded which). Some clones in this sample may be carry-over from other donors' samples.

This clone came up many times. J is TRBJ2-7 and V is TRBV6-1; 7 bases line up with TRBD1. CDR1 is MNHNS and CDR2 is SASEGT in the germline V gene. The CDR3 spans 15 residues. V lost 6 bases and J lost 0; bases outside the gene matches: 8. Written as DNA, the CDR3 is TGTGCCAGCAGATCTAGACAGGGCCCCTCCTACGAGCAGTACTTC. This translates into CASRSRQGPSYEQYF.

V and J are TRBV2 and TRBJ2-7; D is possibly TRBD2 (6 bases). Germline CDR1 is SNHLY and CDR2 is FYNNEI. Deletions cut 6 bases from V and 6 bases from J, with 21 bases between. The CDR3 totals 15 residues. The CDR3 loop reads CASSPGEAGVGEQYF. The CDR3 bases are TGTGCCAGCAGCCCCGGGGAGGCGGGCGTGGGCGAGCAGTACTTC.

V is TRBV28 and J is TRBJ1-3; D is unresolved. Germline CDR1 MDHEN, CDR2 SYDVKM. The CDR3 extends over 12 amino acids. V gave up 11 bases and J gave up 6 bases, with 14 bases separating them. CDR3 bases: TGTGCCGCCCTCGAGGGATCAAACACCATATATTTT. Protein: CAALEGSNTIYF.

This clone has ten or more counts. The rearrangement links TRBV15 to TRBJ2-5; 10 nucleotides align to TRBD1. This CDR3 is built from 16 residues. The J segment lost 2 bases and the V segment lost 5 bases, leaving 8 bases of the junction unmatched. The V gene's germline CDR1 is LNHNV and CDR2 YYDKDF (reference sequence). The CDR3 loop is CATSLRTGGGQETQYF. The CDR3 nucleotides are TGTGCCACCAGCTTACGGACAGGGGGGGGGCAAGAGACCCAGTACTTC.

This clone was observed at least ten times. This rearrangement joins TRBV12-3 or TRBV12-4 to TRBJ2-1; possible D gene TRBD2, 7 bases. The CDR3 covers 17 residues. V lost 3 bases and J 4 bases, leaving 19 bases between the germline ends. CDR3 loop: CASSLGGAGGKYNEQFF. The CDR3 DNA is TGTGCCAGCAGTTTGGGGGGGGCGGGCGGGAAATACAATGAGCAGTTCTTC.

Ten or more counts support this clone. The chain carries TRBV20-1 and TRBJ2-7, with 8 bases lining up with TRBD2. The CDR3 has 14 residues. The trim removed 2 bases at V and 4 bases at J, leaving 7 bases unmatched. Germline CDR1 and CDR2: DFQATT and SNEGSKA (reference sequence). CDR3 nucleotide sequence: TGCAGTGCTAGAACTAGCGGACCAGTTTACGAGCAGTACTTC. This encodes CSARTSGPVYEQYF.

This clone has ten or more counts. V is TRBV6-1 and J is TRBJ2-7; 8 nucleotides agree with TRBD2. V trimming: 11 bases; J trimming: 0 bases; junction bases outside the gene matches: 21. CDR1 and CDR2 (germline): MNHNS, SASEGT. This CDR3 spans 18 amino acids. As DNA, the CDR3 is TGTGCCCGCGCGCGTGGGGTCTTCGTCAGCGGGGGCTCCTACGAGCAGTACTTC. Translating it yields CARARGVFVSGGSYEQYF.

The table lists this clone with a few counts. One end of the junction does not line up with germline, which may come from a read error. The chain carries TRBV6-1 and TRBJ1-2; D is unclear. Germline V gene data show CDR1 as MNHNS and CDR2 as SASEGT. The CDR3 is 15 residues long. CDR3 loop: CASSEASQGRYGDTF. CDR3 nucleotide sequence: TGTGCCAGCAGTGAAGCATCACAAGGACGCTATGGCGACACCTTC.